These 21 T cell receptor beta chains share one sample of origin, sequenced in a study of blood T cell repertoires in COVID-19. Data came from immunoSEQ multiplex PCR; TCRdb stores just in-frame clones and leaves some out. The sample yields approximately 300,000 clones, less than 85% seen once. Sequencing was done on a sample of PBMCs or T cells enriched from blood (not recorded which). The source is a woman between 25 and 40 years old who had been exposed to COVID-19.

This clone was counted a single time. This chain joins TRBV19 and TRBJ2-2; D remains ambiguous. The CDR3 is 14 amino acids. Germline lookup yields CDR1 LNHDA and CDR2 SQIVND (reference sequence). Trimming shortened V by 11 bases and J by 1 base, and 14 bases separated the two germline ends. The CDR3 is CACDERLNTGELFF. The CDR3 DNA reads TGTGCCTGCGATGAAAGATTGAACACCGGGGAGCTGTTTTTT.

The V and J genes are TRBV9 and TRBJ1-1; possible D gene TRBD1, 5 bases. V was clipped by 5 bases and J by 1 base, with 18 bases between them. CDR3 length: 16 residues. CDR1 and CDR2 from the germline V gene are SGDLS and YYNGEE. The CDR3 protein is CASSPLMGGTNTEAFF. DNA for the CDR3: TGTGCCAGCAGTCCTCTCATGGGGGGGACGAACACTGAAGCTTTCTTT. Based on the CDR3 plus reference TRBV9 and TRBJ1-1, the full variable domain is DSGVTQTPKHLITATGQRVTLRCSPRSGDLSVYWYQQSLDQGLQFLIQYYNGEERAKGNILERFSAQQFPDLHSELNLSSLELGDSALYFCASSPLMGGTNTEAFFGQGTRLTVV.

This rearrangement joins TRBV29-1 to TRBJ1-4; D is unclear. The V end was cut by 0 bases, the J end by 3 bases, with 8 bases between. The CDR3 covers 14 residues. Germline-derived CDR1 and CDR2 are SQVTM and ANQGSEA. CDR3 sequence: CSVEDSDPNEKLFF. The CDR3 nucleotides read TGCAGCGTTGAAGATTCAGATCCTAATGAAAAACTGTTTTTT.

The chain links TRBV9 to TRBJ2-1; tentative D call: TRBD1 (5 bases). There are 17 residues in the CDR3. V was pared by 4 bases and J by 2 bases, with 19 bases between. CDR1 is SGDLS and CDR2 is YYNGEE in the germline V gene. CDR3 protein: CASSPRPKGSAYNEQFF. The CDR3 coding sequence is TGTGCCAGCAGCCCACGCCCCAAGGGGTCAGCCTACAATGAGCAGTTCTTC.

The rearrangement links TRBV19 to TRBJ1-2; TRBD1 is a possible D gene (5 bases). The CDR3 length is 17 residues. V was clipped by 1 base and J by 2 bases, with 17 bases between them. The germline CDR1 and CDR2 sequences are LNHDA and SQIVND (reference sequence). The CDR3 region is CASSIGWRGPGNYGYTF. CDR3 DNA: TGTGCCAGTAGTATAGGTTGGAGGGGTCCCGGGAACTATGGCTACACCTTC.

Only one count was recorded for this clone. The chain is built from TRBV5-4 and TRBJ2-1, with 8 bases aligning to TRBD2. J gave up 6 bases and V 0 bases, and 11 bases lay outside the gene matches. Germline-derived CDR1 and CDR2 are SGHNT and YYREEE (reference sequence). The CDR3 spans 17 residues. The CDR3 nucleotides read TGTGCCAGCAGCTTGGGAGATAGCGGGATCTGGACCAATGAGCAGTTCTTC. Translation: CASSLGDSGIWTNEQFF.

V gene TRBV5-1 combines with J gene TRBJ2-7; no clear D gene. There are 14 residues in the CDR3. Trimming removed 2 bases from V and 3 bases from J, with 12 bases in between. Germline V gene data show CDR1 as SGHRS and CDR2 as YFSETQ. The CDR3 DNA reads TGCGCCAGCAGCTTCCCCGGTACGGGCTACGAGCAGTACTTC. Its protein is CASSFPGTGYEQYF. Drawing the rest from reference TRBV5-1 and TRBJ2-7, the complete variable domain is KAGVTQTPRYLIKTRGQQVTLSCSPISGHRSVSWYQQTPGQGLQFLFEYFSETQRNKGNFPGRFSGRQFSNSRSEMNVSTLELGDSALYLCASSFPGTGYEQYFGPGTRLTVT.

Points on this clone: The same CDR3 arises from other DNA sequences in this sample as well. V and J are TRBV28 and TRBJ1-2, with TRBD1 identical over 7 bases. Germline lookup yields CDR1 MDHEN and CDR2 SYDVKM. The ends lost 3 bases at V and 2 bases at J; junction bases unmatched: 3. The CDR3 totals 14 residues. Here the CDR3 DNA reads TGTGCCAGCAGTTTGGGACAGTCCAACTATGGCTACACCTTC. Encoded protein: CASSLGQSNYGYTF.

The chain uses TRBV19 and TRBJ2-2; TRBD1 might be the D (6 bases). Germline CDR1 reads LNHDA; CDR2 reads SQIVND (reference sequence). The ends were cut back, 8 bases at V and 3 bases at J, with 10 bases in the middle. The CDR3 totals 13 residues. CDR3 amino acids: CASCHRDTGELFF. The DNA of the CDR3 is TGTGCCAGTTGCCACAGGGACACCGGGGAGCTGTTTTTT.

The V call is TRBV19, the J call TRBJ2-1; 7 bases map to TRBD2. V was clipped by 4 bases and J by 6 bases; unmatched bases: 3. The CDR3 covers 13 residues. Germline loops: CDR1 LNHDA, CDR2 SQIVND (reference sequence). DNA of the CDR3: TGTGCCAGTAGTAGCGGGAGAAGCAATGAGCAGTTCTTC. Protein sequence: CASSSGRSNEQFF. The whole variable domain, remainder taken from reference TRBV19 and TRBJ2-1, is DGGITQSPKYLFRKEGQNVTLSCEQNLNHDAMYWYRQDPGQGLRLIYYSQIVNDFQKGDIAEGYSVSREKKESFPLTVTSAQKNPTAFYLCASSSGRSNEQFFGPGTRLTVL.

The V call is TRBV30, the J call TRBJ2-7, with D possibly being TRBD1 (5 bases). CDR1 is GTSNPN, CDR2 SVGIG, per germline (reference sequence). This CDR3 region has 12 residues. With 0 bases removed from V and 6 bases from J, the gap between germline ends came to 9 bases. The CDR3 region has the DNA TGTGCCTGGAGTGTATCCCAGGGCGAGCAGTACTTC. Amino acids: CAWSVSQGEQYF.

The chain couples TRBV28 to TRBJ2-7; 10 nucleotides line up with TRBD2. Looked up from germline, CDR1 is MDHEN and CDR2 is SYDVKM. The J segment lost 6 bases and the V segment lost 6 bases, leaving 11 bases of the junction unmatched. The CDR3 spans 15 residues. CDR3 DNA: TGTGCCAGCAGACCCGATCTAGCGGGAGACGGCGAGCAGTACTTC. Its protein is CASRPDLAGDGEQYF.

The rearrangement uses TRBV7-9 and TRBJ2-5, with TRBD1 matching 10 bases. The CDR3 is made up of 16 amino acids. Germline CDR1 SEHNR, CDR2 FQNEAQ (reference sequence). V lost 5 bases, J lost 5 bases, and 11 bases stayed unmatched. This chain's CDR3 is CASSLRQGALLETQYF. The CDR3, as DNA: TGTGCCAGCAGCCTTAGACAGGGGGCTCTGTTGGAGACCCAGTACTTC. Based on the CDR3 plus reference TRBV7-9 and TRBJ2-5, the full variable domain is DTGVSQNPRHKITKRGQNVTFRCDPISEHNRLYWYRQTLGQGPEFLTYFQNEAQLEKSRLLSDRFSAERPKGSFSTLEIQRTEQGDSAMYLCASSLRQGALLETQYFGPGTRLLVL.

The chain has TRBV6-1 and TRBJ1-5, with a tentative D call TRBD1 (5 bases). This CDR3 region has 15 residues. CDR1 is MNHNS, CDR2 SASEGT, per germline. The germline V and J ends were trimmed by 1 base and 2 bases, with 9 bases remaining between them. The CDR3 DNA reads TGTGCCAGCAGTGAAGATGCGGGGGGCAATCAGCCCCAGCATTTT. Amino acid sequence: CASSEDAGGNQPQHF.

The chain links TRBV30 to TRBJ1-4, with D possibly TRBD1 on 6 matching bases. The CDR3 runs to 15 residues. Trimming took off 0 bases at V and 7 bases at J, with 15 bases between the two ends. Germline CDR1 is GTSNPN and CDR2 is SVGIG (reference sequence). The CDR3 bases are TGTGCCTGGAGTGTACTGGGGGGGGCGCGTGAAAAACTGTTTTTT. It codes for CAWSVLGGAREKLFF.

The chain is built from TRBV30 and TRBJ2-5; 9 bases match TRBD2. The germline gives CDR1 GTSNPN, CDR2 SVGIG (reference sequence). Trimming cost V 8 bases and J 0 bases; bases outside gene matches: 7. The CDR3 sequence is 14 residues long. The CDR3 protein is CARTGLADQETQYF. CDR3 sequence (DNA): TGTGCCCGGACGGGACTAGCAGACCAAGAGACCCAGTACTTC.

This chain links TRBV2 with TRBJ1-5; D is ambiguous. The CDR3 contains 14 residues. V was trimmed by 1 base and J by 2 bases, leaving 6 bases between them. Germline V gene lookup returns CDR1 SNHLY and CDR2 FYNNEI. The CDR3 DNA sequence: TGTGCCAGCAGTGAAGGGCTGCGCAATCAGCCCCAGCATTTT. Its translation: CASSEGLRNQPQHF.

The chain carries TRBV21-1 and TRBJ1-6; the D call TRBD1 from the table was never checked on the DNA. TRBV21-1 is flagged as a pseudogene. CDR3 size: 21 residues. This CDR3 is CASSLIGLRQGAISYNSPLHF. In nucleotides, the CDR3 is TGTGCCAGCAGCCTTATTGGATTGAGACAGGGGGCCATATCCTATAATTCACCCCTCCACTTT.

The chain is built from TRBV25-1 and TRBJ2-3, with TRBD2 matching over 8 bases. The CDR3 totals 14 residues. The ends lost 2 bases at V and 8 bases at J; junction bases unmatched: 6. Per the germline V gene, CDR1 is MGHDK and CDR2 is SYGVNS. CDR3 sequence (DNA): TGTGCCAGCAGTGAAGTATCTCGGGGGGGTACGCAGTATTTT. It yields the protein CASSEVSRGGTQYF.

This chain links TRBV6-5 with TRBJ1-2; 7 bases line up with TRBD1. V shed 8 bases and J 5 bases; nucleotides not matched to a gene: 5. From germline, CDR1 is MNHEY and CDR2 SVGAGI. This CDR3 has 12 amino acids. This CDR3 is CASLGGRYGYTF. CDR3 bases: TGTGCCAGCTTAGGGGGCCGGTATGGCTACACCTTC.

V and J are TRBV20-1 and TRBJ2-7; perhaps TRBD1 as D (6 bases). Germline loops: CDR1 DFQATT, CDR2 SNEGSKA (reference sequence). This CDR3 is 15 amino acids long. Trimming shortened V by 3 bases and J by 5 bases, and 20 bases separated the two germline ends. The CDR3 loop reads CSASPRQGGRDEQYF. In DNA form, the CDR3 reads TGCAGTGCTAGTCCCCGACAAGGGGGACGAGACGAGCAGTACTTC.